The rows below give T cell receptor beta chains drawn from one sample of a study of low-dose radiotherapy and immunotherapy resistance in tumors. MiXCR was run by TCRdb on the reads, yielding one entry per CDR3 protein. Here the sample spans 60,000 to 75,000 distinct CDR3 sequences, 26% being singletons. The source material was PBMCs, sampled before treatment. Receptors were obtained from a male donor with rectosigmoid adenocarcinoma. The CDR3 runs from the conserved cysteine through the conserved F or W. Each record gives: clone size, V gene, D gene, J gene, CDR3 length, CDR3 protein, CDR3 DNA. A D gene is named only where the DNA matches it firmly. Some rows have no size entry. The others give once, few or many, or a class for an expanded clone.

clone_size: many; v_call: TRBV28; d_call: TRBD1; j_call: TRBJ2-7; cdr3_length: 13; cdr3_aa: CASSQGQPYEQYF; cdr3_nt: TGTGCCAGCAGCCAGGGACAGCCTTACGAGCAGTACTTC
clone_size: few; v_call: TRBV7-8; d_call: .; j_call: TRBJ2-7; cdr3_length: 15; cdr3_aa: CASSSEGGPSREQYF; cdr3_nt: TGTGCCAGCAGCTCGGAGGGGGGTCCGAGTAGGGAGCAGTACTTC
clone_size: .; v_call: TRBV28; d_call: TRBD2; j_call: TRBJ2-2; cdr3_length: 18; cdr3_aa: CASSPGGLAGGRTGELFF; cdr3_nt: TGTGCCAGCAGTCCCGGGGGACTAGCGGGGGGGCGCACCGGGGAGCTGTTTTTT
clone_size: many; v_call: TRBV10-3; d_call: .; j_call: TRBJ2-5; cdr3_length: 9; cdr3_aa: CASCETQYF; cdr3_nt: TGTGCCTCGTGTGAGACCCAGTACTTC
clone_size: few; v_call: TRBV6-4; d_call: TRBD2; j_call: TRBJ2-1; cdr3_length: 15; cdr3_aa: CASSDSAGGYNEQFF; cdr3_nt: TGTGCCAGCAGTGACTCAGCGGGAGGGTACAATGAGCAGTTCTTC
clone_size: many; v_call: TRBV7-2; d_call: .; j_call: TRBJ1-1; cdr3_length: 15; cdr3_aa: CASSRSLSVNTEAFF; cdr3_nt: TGTGCCAGCAGTCGGAGCCTGTCAGTGAACACTGAAGCTTTCTTT
clone_size: many; v_call: TRBV14; d_call: .; j_call: TRBJ1-2; cdr3_length: 13; cdr3_aa: CASSHARNYGYTF; cdr3_nt: TGTGCCAGCAGCCACGCTCGGAACTATGGCTACACCTTC
clone_size: medium-sized; v_call: TRBV9; d_call: TRBD1; j_call: TRBJ1-5; cdr3_length: 13; cdr3_aa: CASSLNRGQPQHF; cdr3_nt: TGCGCCAGCAGCCTCAACAGGGGGCAGCCCCAGCATTTT
clone_size: many; v_call: TRBV10-3; d_call: TRBD1; j_call: TRBJ2-1; cdr3_length: 16; cdr3_aa: CAISDRQGSSYNEQFF; cdr3_nt: TGTGCCATCAGCGACAGACAGGGGAGCTCCTACAATGAGCAGTTCTTC
clone_size: many; v_call: TRBV5-1; d_call: .; j_call: TRBJ1-4; cdr3_length: 14; cdr3_aa: CASSLYATNEKLFF; cdr3_nt: TGTGCCAGCAGCCTATATGCAACTAATGAAAAACTGTTTTTT
clone_size: many; v_call: TRBV11-2; d_call: .; j_call: TRBJ2-4; cdr3_length: 15; cdr3_aa: CASSAVADAKNIQYF; cdr3_nt: TGTGCCAGCAGCGCAGTAGCGGATGCCAAAAACATTCAGTACTTC
clone_size: many; v_call: TRBV30; d_call: .; j_call: TRBJ1-5; cdr3_length: 13; cdr3_aa: CAWSSGDNQPQHF; cdr3_nt: TGTGCCTGGAGTAGCGGGGATAATCAGCCCCAGCATTTT
clone_size: once; v_call: TRBV11-2; d_call: TRBD1; j_call: TRBJ2-7; cdr3_length: 15; cdr3_aa: CASSLWDSYSYEQYF; cdr3_nt: TGTGCCAGCAGCTTATGGGACAGCTACTCCTACGAGCAGTACTTC
clone_size: .; v_call: TRBV4-2; d_call: .; j_call: TRBJ2-2; cdr3_length: 16; cdr3_aa: CASSGGVGSRTEELFF; cdr3_nt: TGTGCCAGCAGCGGAGGGGTGGGGTCGAGAACGGAGGAGCTGTTTTTT
clone_size: many; v_call: TRBV14; d_call: .; j_call: TRBJ2-5; cdr3_length: 13; cdr3_aa: CASSQFRGETQYF; cdr3_nt: TGTGCCAGCAGCCAATTCAGGGGAGAGACCCAGTACTTC
clone_size: many; v_call: TRBV7-2; d_call: TRBD2; j_call: TRBJ2-7; cdr3_length: 13; cdr3_aa: CASSSGLANEQYF; cdr3_nt: TGTGCCAGCAGCTCGGGACTAGCAAACGAGCAGTACTTC
clone_size: many; v_call: TRBV20-1; d_call: .; j_call: TRBJ2-3; cdr3_length: 12; cdr3_aa: CSARAPSDTQYF; cdr3_nt: TGCAGTGCCCGGGCCCCCTCAGATACGCAGTATTTT
clone_size: few; v_call: TRBV24-1; d_call: .; j_call: TRBJ2-7; cdr3_length: 13; cdr3_aa: CATIIRTDYEQYF; cdr3_nt: TGTGCCACCATTATTCGGACGGACTACGAGCAGTACTTC
clone_size: many; v_call: TRBV15; d_call: .; j_call: TRBJ1-4; cdr3_length: 16; cdr3_aa: CATSREAGATNEKLFF; cdr3_nt: TGTGCCACCAGCAGAGAGGCCGGGGCAACTAATGAAAAACTGTTTTTT
clone_size: many; v_call: TRBV4-3; d_call: .; j_call: TRBJ2-2; cdr3_length: 18; cdr3_aa: CASSQEGPRTTGTGELFF; cdr3_nt: TGCGCCAGCAGCCAAGAAGGCCCGCGCACCACGGGCACCGGGGAGCTGTTTTTT
clone_size: many; v_call: TRBV7-2; d_call: .; j_call: TRBJ2-2; cdr3_length: 15; cdr3_aa: CASSSTGTNTGELFF; cdr3_nt: TGTGCCAGCAGCTCGACGGGAACGAACACCGGGGAGCTGTTTTTT
clone_size: many; v_call: TRBV11-2; d_call: .; j_call: TRBJ1-3; cdr3_length: 14; cdr3_aa: CASSSEPSGNTIYF; cdr3_nt: TGTGCCAGCAGCTCGGAACCTTCTGGAAACACCATATATTTT
clone_size: many; v_call: TRBV6-2/TRBV6-3; d_call: .; j_call: TRBJ2-1; cdr3_length: 14; cdr3_aa: CASNVRGGYNEQFF; cdr3_nt: TGTGCCAGCAATGTGAGGGGGGGATACAATGAGCAGTTCTTC
clone_size: many; v_call: TRBV7-2; d_call: .; j_call: TRBJ1-6; cdr3_length: 13; cdr3_aa: CASSYQRGSPLHF; cdr3_nt: TGTGCCAGCAGCTACCAAAGGGGTTCACCCCTCCACTTT
clone_size: many; v_call: TRBV5-1; d_call: .; j_call: TRBJ2-5; cdr3_length: 13; cdr3_aa: CASSLAQQETQYF; cdr3_nt: TGCGCCAGCAGCTTGGCACAGCAAGAGACCCAGTACTTC
clone_size: .; v_call: TRBV11-2; d_call: .; j_call: TRBJ2-2; cdr3_length: 12; cdr3_aa: CASDQRAGELFF; cdr3_nt: TGTGCCAGCGACCAACGGGCCGGGGAGCTGTTTTTT
clone_size: many; v_call: TRBV20-1; d_call: TRBD2; j_call: TRBJ2-2; cdr3_length: 15; cdr3_aa: CSARTSGFGTGELFF; cdr3_nt: TGCAGTGCTAGAACTAGCGGGTTCGGCACCGGGGAGCTGTTTTTT
clone_size: many; v_call: TRBV7-9; d_call: TRBD1; j_call: TRBJ2-7; cdr3_length: 15; cdr3_aa: CASSLGDREMDEQYF; cdr3_nt: TGTGCCAGCAGCTTAGGGGACAGGGAGATGGACGAGCAGTACTTC
clone_size: many; v_call: TRBV28; d_call: .; j_call: TRBJ1-5; cdr3_length: 15; cdr3_aa: CASRAGTRGIQPQHF; cdr3_nt: TGTGCCAGCAGAGCCGGGACCCGAGGGATTCAGCCCCAGCATTTT
clone_size: many; v_call: TRBV27; d_call: TRBD1; j_call: TRBJ2-2; cdr3_length: 17; cdr3_aa: CASSPHPSDRVRGELFF; cdr3_nt: TGTGCCAGCAGTCCCCACCCCTCGGACAGGGTGAGGGGGGAGCTGTTTTTT
clone_size: many; v_call: TRBV14; d_call: .; j_call: TRBJ2-3; cdr3_length: 12; cdr3_aa: CASRRNTDTQYF; cdr3_nt: TGTGCCAGCAGACGTAATACAGATACGCAGTATTTT
clone_size: many; v_call: TRBV5-5; d_call: .; j_call: TRBJ2-2; cdr3_length: 15; cdr3_aa: CASSFAGINTGELFF; cdr3_nt: TGTGCCAGCAGCTTCGCAGGGATAAACACCGGGGAGCTGTTTTTT
clone_size: many; v_call: TRBV28; d_call: .; j_call: TRBJ1-2; cdr3_length: 15; cdr3_aa: CASSFGRGVFGDYTF; cdr3_nt: TGTGCCAGCAGTTTCGGTCGGGGAGTATTCGGTGACTACACCTTC
clone_size: .; v_call: TRBV7-6; d_call: .; j_call: TRBJ2-1; cdr3_length: 13; cdr3_aa: CASSWGPANEQFF; cdr3_nt: TGTGCCAGCAGCTGGGGACCCGCCAATGAGCAGTTCTTC
clone_size: many; v_call: TRBV29-1; d_call: .; j_call: TRBJ1-5; cdr3_length: 13; cdr3_aa: CSVEGGINQPQHF; cdr3_nt: TGCAGCGTTGAAGGCGGGATCAATCAGCCCCAGCATTTT
clone_size: many; v_call: TRBV20-1; d_call: TRBD2; j_call: TRBJ2-1; cdr3_length: 13; cdr3_aa: CSGPGTTYPEQFF; cdr3_nt: TGCAGTGGCCCCGGGACTACTTACCCCGAGCAGTTCTTC
clone_size: many; v_call: TRBV19; d_call: TRBD1; j_call: TRBJ1-2; cdr3_length: 13; cdr3_aa: CASSAGTGVGYTF; cdr3_nt: TGTGCCAGTAGTGCCGGGACAGGGGTTGGCTACACCTTC
clone_size: many; v_call: TRBV7-9; d_call: .; j_call: TRBJ2-7; cdr3_length: 15; cdr3_aa: CASSLVSGQGGEQYF; cdr3_nt: TGTGCCAGCAGCTTAGTCAGCGGACAGGGAGGGGAGCAGTACTTC
clone_size: .; v_call: TRBV24-1; d_call: .; j_call: TRBJ2-1; cdr3_length: 12; cdr3_aa: CATSDSGHEQFF; cdr3_nt: TGTGCCACCAGTGATTCTGGCCATGAGCAGTTCTTC
clone_size: many; v_call: TRBV29-1; d_call: .; j_call: TRBJ2-5; cdr3_length: 13; cdr3_aa: CSVDTSDSIRQYF; cdr3_nt: TGCAGCGTTGATACTAGTGACAGCATTCGACAGTACTTC
clone_size: many; v_call: TRBV29-1; d_call: .; j_call: TRBJ2-2; cdr3_length: 18; cdr3_aa: CSALLLKGGTLNTGELFF; cdr3_nt: TGCAGCGCACTCCTTCTCAAGGGGGGGACCCTAAACACCGGGGAGCTGTTTTTT
clone_size: many; v_call: TRBV29-1; d_call: .; j_call: TRBJ2-7; cdr3_length: 12; cdr3_aa: CSGRDTIYEQYF; cdr3_nt: TGCAGCGGCCGGGACACCATCTACGAGCAGTACTTC
clone_size: many; v_call: TRBV20-1; d_call: TRBD2; j_call: TRBJ2-1; cdr3_length: 17; cdr3_aa: CSAYSSSSGFSYNEQFF; cdr3_nt: TGCAGTGCTTATAGCTCGTCTAGCGGGTTCTCCTACAATGAGCAGTTCTTC
clone_size: .; v_call: TRBV5-1; d_call: TRBD1; j_call: TRBJ2-1; cdr3_length: 16; cdr3_aa: CASSQVTRDRGNEQFF; cdr3_nt: TGCGCCAGCAGCCAGGTCACCCGGGACAGGGGGAATGAGCAGTTCTTC
clone_size: many; v_call: TRBV4-1; d_call: .; j_call: TRBJ1-5; cdr3_length: 16; cdr3_aa: CASSQDRGVENQPQHF; cdr3_nt: TGCGCCAGCAGCCAAGATAGGGGGGTTGAGAATCAGCCCCAGCATTTT
clone_size: many; v_call: TRBV11-2; d_call: TRBD1; j_call: TRBJ1-3; cdr3_length: 16; cdr3_aa: CASTTGGQGSGNTIYF; cdr3_nt: TGTGCCAGCACCACAGGGGGCCAAGGCTCTGGAAACACCATATATTTT
clone_size: many; v_call: TRBV7-8; d_call: .; j_call: TRBJ2-7; cdr3_length: 18; cdr3_aa: CAVVPWDRGVGRALEQYF; cdr3_nt: TGTGCCGTAGTGCCGTGGGACAGAGGAGTGGGGAGGGCACTAGAGCAGTACTTC
clone_size: many; v_call: TRBV9; d_call: .; j_call: TRBJ2-6; cdr3_length: 16; cdr3_aa: CASSARRTSGANVLTF; cdr3_nt: TGTGCCAGCAGCGCCAGACGGACTTCTGGGGCCAACGTCCTGACTTTC
clone_size: .; v_call: TRBV20-1; d_call: TRBD2; j_call: TRBJ2-5; cdr3_length: 15; cdr3_aa: CSARGLAGDGETQYF; cdr3_nt: TGCAGTGCTAGGGGACTAGCGGGAGATGGAGAGACCCAGTACTTC
clone_size: .; v_call: TRBV3-1; d_call: .; j_call: TRBJ1-1; cdr3_length: 14; cdr3_aa: CASSHEAWNTEAFF; cdr3_nt: TGTGCCAGCAGCCATGAGGCCTGGAACACTGAAGCTTTCTTT
clone_size: few; v_call: TRBV28; d_call: TRBD2; j_call: TRBJ2-2; cdr3_length: 15; cdr3_aa: CASSRLAGYTGELFF; cdr3_nt: TGTGCCAGCAGTCGACTAGCGGGGTACACCGGGGAGCTGTTTTTT